Below are 32 T cell receptor beta chains sequenced from a single sample in a study of blood T cell repertoires in COVID-19. Using immunoSEQ multiplex PCR, the repertoire was profiled, and TCRdb retains in-frame clones only, with some absent. The sample consists of more than 150,000 clones, around 73% of them appearing once. The sample was PBMCs or T cells enriched from blood (not recorded which). These receptors were taken from a woman between 50 and 59 years old who had recovered from COVID-19.

The chain uses TRBV7-3 and TRBJ2-3, with a weak D call TRBD1 (6 bases). In germline, CDR1 is SGHTA, CDR2 FQGTGA. Trimming pared 5 bases from V and 2 bases from J, leaving 11 bases between. The CDR3 sequence is 14 residues long. CDR3 in DNA: TGTGCCAGCAGCCTACAGGGTGACACAGATACGCAGTATTTT. Amino acid sequence: CASSLQGDTDTQYF.

This clone came up a few times. The chain is built from TRBV15 and TRBJ2-3; tentatively, D is TRBD2 (6 bases). Trimming shortened V by 0 bases and J by 6 bases, and 13 bases separated the two germline ends. Germline V CDR1 and CDR2: LNHNV, YYDKDF (reference sequence). This CDR3 contains 15 residues. Written as DNA, the CDR3 is TGTGCCACCAGCAGAGATATCGGTGGGGGGGATACGCAGTATTTT. As protein: CATSRDIGGGDTQYF.

The chain couples TRBV6-5 to TRBJ1-1, with D hard to call. The V and J ends lost 6 bases and 1 base respectively, with 6 bases between them. The CDR3 runs 12 residues. CDR1 MNHEY and CDR2 SVGAGI come from the germline V gene. The CDR3 region is CASRSENTEAFF. The CDR3 DNA follows: TGTGCCAGCAGATCAGAGAACACTGAAGCTTTCTTT.

The chain has TRBV11-2 and TRBJ2-3; 7 nucleotides line up with TRBD1. The CDR3 extends over 15 amino acids. V gave up 5 bases and J gave up 6 bases; unmatched junction bases: 11. Germline loops: CDR1 SGHAT, CDR2 FQNNGV. CDR3 DNA: TGTGCCAGCAGCCAAACCGGTACAGGGGTTGATACGCAGTATTTT. Its translation is CASSQTGTGVDTQYF.

This chain connects TRBV20-1 to TRBJ1-2; 8 nucleotides line up with TRBD1. Germline trimming cut 3 bases from V and 6 bases from J; bases unmatched to any gene: 12. Germline V gene lookup returns CDR1 DFQATT and CDR2 SNEGSKA (reference sequence). The CDR3 consists of 15 residues. The CDR3 here is CSASPHRQGTNGYTF. The CDR3 bases are TGCAGTGCTAGTCCACACAGACAGGGGACGAATGGCTACACCTTC.

This clone was detected only once. The gene calls are TRBV9 and TRBJ2-5; 8 positions agree with TRBD2. The V gene's germline CDR1 is SGDLS and CDR2 YYNGEE. The CDR3 runs 14 residues. The junction had 3 bases not matched to a gene; V was cut back by 0 bases and J by 5 bases. This CDR3 reads CASSVVPSGETQYF. The CDR3, as DNA: TGTGCCAGCAGCGTAGTTCCTAGCGGGGAGACCCAGTACTTC.

Here the CDR3 reads CASSNINSGPGASYEQYF. In DNA, the CDR3 is TGCGCCAGCAGTAACATCAATAGCGGGCCCGGGGCTTCCTACGAGCAGTACTTC. V usage is TRBV5-1 and J usage is TRBJ2-7; 7 nucleotides match TRBD2. The CDR3 is 18 amino acids. Germline loops: CDR1 SGHRS, CDR2 YFSETQ. V shed 5 bases, J shed 1 base, and the junction held 18 bases outside the gene matches.

CDR3 nucleotide sequence: TGTGCCAGCAGCTTAGGACTAGAATTCGAGCAGTACTTC. It translates to CASSLGLEFEQYF. The chain joins TRBV11-2 to TRBJ2-7; tentative D call: TRBD2 (6 bases). CDR1 is SGHAT and CDR2 is FQNNGV in the germline V gene. Deletions cut 1 base from V and 6 bases from J, with 10 bases between. This CDR3 comprises 13 residues.

This clone appeared a single time. The gene calls are TRBV5-8 and TRBJ2-5; TRBD2 matches 7 bases. V lost 10 bases and J lost 4; bases outside the gene matches: 10. This CDR3 spans 13 amino acids. Per germline, CDR1 SGHTS and CDR2 YDEGEE. The CDR3 DNA is TGTGCCTGGACGGGGAGGGCCAGAGAGACCCAGTACTTC. Its translation is CAWTGRARETQYF. Full variable domain (rest looked up from reference TRBV5-8 and TRBJ2-5): EAGVTQSPTHLIKTRGQQATLRCSPISGHTSVYWYQQALGLGLQFLLWYDEGEERNRGNFPPRFSGRQFPNYSSELNVNALELEDSALYLCAWTGRARETQYFGPGTRLLVL.

This chain uses TRBV5-1 with TRBJ2-1; 8 bases align to TRBD2. The CDR3 has 15 residues. The V segment lost 0 bases and the J segment 8 bases; nucleotides outside the gene matches: 7. The germline CDR1 and CDR2 sequences are SGHRS and YFSETQ. The CDR3 DNA reads as TGCGCCAGCAGCTTGGCCGGGACTAGGATGCATGAGCAGTTCTTC. Protein sequence: CASSLAGTRMHEQFF.

The V gene is TRBV2, the J gene TRBJ2-7, with 12 bases fitting TRBD2. This CDR3 has 13 amino acids. V was clipped by 6 bases and J by 4 bases; unmatched bases: 1. CDR1 is SNHLY, CDR2 FYNNEI, per germline. CDR3 amino acids: CASRTSGRYEQYF. The CDR3 DNA is TGTGCCAGCAGGACTAGCGGGAGATACGAGCAGTACTTC.

Concerning this clone: The limits of the CDR3 on the DNA are not certain, so only TCRdb's listed CDR3 is given. V is TRBV14 and J is TRBJ2-1; the table names TRBD2, a call not compared with the DNA. Germline lookup yields CDR1 SGHDN and CDR2 FVKESK. The CDR3 numbers 16 amino acids, ends counted. CDR3 in amino acids: CASSQLVASGSSNYFF.

Only a few counts were recorded for this clone. The rearrangement uses TRBV10-3 and TRBJ1-3, with 7 positions matching TRBD1. Germline V gene lookup returns CDR1 ENHRY and CDR2 SYGVKD. The CDR3 runs 14 residues. V trimming: 6 bases; J trimming: 2 bases; junction bases outside the gene matches: 4. This CDR3 reads CAIRETGAGNTIYF. The CDR3 DNA follows: TGTGCCATCAGGGAAACAGGGGCTGGAAACACCATATATTTT.

On this clone: Other nucleotide sequences from this sample produce the same CDR3. The gene calls are TRBV7-3 and TRBJ1-1; a weak D match, TRBD1 (6 bases). Trimming stripped 3 bases from V and 2 bases from J, with 7 bases between. This CDR3 is 13 amino acids long. Germline CDR1 is SGHTA and CDR2 is FQGTGA. The CDR3 DNA reads as TGTGCCAGCAGCTTCAGGGGAAACACTGAAGCTTTCTTT. Protein sequence: CASSFRGNTEAFF.

J is TRBJ2-1 and V is TRBV5-1; TRBD2 might be the D (5 bases). The CDR3 extends over 15 amino acids. The V and J ends lost 0 bases and 0 bases respectively, with 7 bases between them. Per germline, CDR1 SGHRS and CDR2 YFSETQ. The CDR3 spells CASSLAGSSYNEQFF. The CDR3 coding sequence is TGCGCCAGCAGCTTGGCGGGGAGCTCCTACAATGAGCAGTTCTTC.

V is TRBV5-6 and J is TRBJ2-7; TRBD1 is a possible D gene (6 bases). This CDR3 region has 17 residues. Germline-derived CDR1 and CDR2 are SGHDT and YYEEEE. The germline V and J ends were trimmed by 4 bases and 0 bases, with 20 bases remaining between them. CDR3 coding DNA: TGTGCCAGCAGCACATCCTGGGGACACTTGAGCTCCTACGAGCAGTACTTC. Translation: CASSTSWGHLSSYEQYF.

This sequence joins TRBV19 and TRBJ2-7, with a weak D call TRBD1 (5 bases). The CDR3 length is 15 residues. V shed 4 bases and J shed 6 bases, with 19 bases lying between them. Germline V CDR1 and CDR2: LNHDA, SQIVND (reference sequence). CDR3 sequence: CASSTTGPVVAEQYF. The DNA for the CDR3 is TGTGCCAGTAGTACCACAGGCCCGGTCGTAGCCGAGCAGTACTTC.

This chain uses TRBV30 with TRBJ1-4; D unresolved. The CDR3 length is 12 residues. V was shortened by 2 bases and J by 8 bases, with 9 bases between the two germline ends. Germline V gives CDR1 GTSNPN, CDR2 SVGIG (reference sequence). The CDR3 DNA follows: TGTGCCTGGAGTCCCACCGGGGAAAAACTGTTTTTT. This sequence encodes CAWSPTGEKLFF.

This clone was found a few times. This chain joins TRBV5-3 and TRBJ1-5; D unresolved. TRBV5-3 is an ORF for which the function is uncertain. V was trimmed by 3 bases and J by 5 bases, leaving 21 bases between them. This CDR3 comprises 17 residues. The chain's CDR3 is CARSSSLRLNPDQPQHF. CDR3 sequence (DNA): TGTGCCAGAAGCTCAAGCCTTCGTCTTAACCCCGATCAGCCCCAGCATTTT.

This chain uses TRBV7-3 with TRBJ1-1; 10 bases are shared with TRBD1. Per the germline V gene, CDR1 is SGHTA and CDR2 is FQGTGA. V trimming: 4 bases; J trimming: 1 base; junction bases outside the gene matches: 9. This CDR3 is built from 17 residues. CDR3 DNA: TGTGCCAGCAGCTCATACGGACAGGGGGTTGGGAACACTGAAGCTTTCTTT. This codes for CASSSYGQGVGNTEAFF.

The chain employs TRBV5-5 and TRBJ1-3, with unresolved D. The V end lost 4 bases, the J end lost 0 bases, and 8 bases lay between the germline ends. Per germline, CDR1 SGHKS and CDR2 YYEKEE (reference sequence). The CDR3 loop spans 14 amino acids. CDR3 region: CASSLPGSGNTIYF. In nucleotides, the CDR3 is TGTGCCAGCAGCCTACCCGGCTCTGGAAACACCATATATTTT.

Written as DNA, the CDR3 is TGTGCCAGCAGTTTATCCCCAAGCGGGACGAGTCAGTACTTC. This sequence encodes CASSLSPSGTSQYF. The rearrangement joins TRBV27 to TRBJ2-7, with 7 bases identical to TRBD2. Germline assignment: CDR1 MNHEY and CDR2 SMNVEV (reference sequence). V was clipped by 0 bases and J by 10 bases; unmatched bases: 9. CDR3 length equals 14 residues.

V usage is TRBV6-1 and J usage is TRBJ1-3; the D gene is possibly TRBD1 (5 bases). The V end was cut by 2 bases, the J end by 7 bases, with 18 bases between. CDR1 MNHNS and CDR2 SASEGT come from the germline V gene. The CDR3 is 16 residues long. This CDR3 is CASSESPSQGRNTIYF. DNA of the CDR3: TGTGCCAGCAGTGAATCCCCGTCGCAGGGTAGGAACACCATATATTTT.

This chain uses TRBV7-9 with TRBJ1-1; D is unresolved. The CDR3 has 13 amino acids. Germline V gene sequence: CDR1 SEHNR, CDR2 FQNEAQ (reference sequence). Trimming removed 3 bases at V and 3 bases at J, with 8 bases between. The CDR3 bases are TGTGCCAGCAGCTTCGCGGGTGACACTGAAGCTTTCTTT. This encodes CASSFAGDTEAFF.

As DNA, the CDR3 is TGTGCCAGCAGTGAAGCAGGAGGGAGCGTCGGGGATACGCAGTATTTT. This gives the protein CASSEAGGSVGDTQYF. The V call is TRBV2, the J call TRBJ2-3, with D possibly TRBD2 on 6 matching bases. CDR3 length: 16 residues. The germline V gene encodes CDR1 SNHLY and CDR2 FYNNEI. Trimming stripped 0 bases from V and 6 bases from J, with 16 bases between.

The chain is built from TRBV19 and TRBJ2-4; D may be TRBD2 (5 bases). CDR3 length: 13 amino acids. CDR1 is LNHDA, CDR2 SQIVND, per germline (reference sequence). V was trimmed by 3 bases and J by 5 bases, leaving 8 bases between them. The CDR3: CASSMWRENIQYF. CDR3 coding DNA: TGTGCCAGTAGTATGTGGCGGGAAAACATTCAGTACTTC.

DNA of the CDR3: TGTGCCTGGAGTGGTAGCGGGAAACTTCGCAATGAGCAGTTCTTC. Translation: CAWSGSGKLRNEQFF. V is TRBV30 and J is TRBJ2-1; 8 bases line up with TRBD2. Losses at the gene ends were 1 base for V and 6 bases for J; bases not matched to a gene: 8. This CDR3 has 15 amino acids. Germline CDR1 is GTSNPN and CDR2 is SVGIG (reference sequence).

This chain links TRBV13 with TRBJ1-3, with 7 nucleotides matching TRBD1. The CDR3 covers 14 residues. The germline CDR1 and CDR2 sequences are PRHDT and FYEKMQ (reference sequence). V was pared by 4 bases and J by 8 bases, with 8 bases of the junction left unmatched. The CDR3 is CASSSRDSRHTIYF. The CDR3 DNA reads TGTGCCAGCAGCTCCCGGGACAGCAGACACACCATATATTTT. Filled out from reference TRBV13 and TRBJ1-3, the complete variable domain reads AAGVIQSPRHLIKEKRETATLKCYPIPRHDTVYWYQQGPGQDPQFLISFYEKMQSDKGSIPDRFSAQQFSDYHSELNMSSLELGDSALYFCASSSRDSRHTIYFGEGSWLTVV.

This clone was recorded once. The chain uses TRBV3-1 (or the pseudogene TRBV3-2) and TRBJ1-1, with D maybe TRBD1 (6 bases). V dropped 5 bases and J dropped 1 base, with 11 bases sitting between them. CDR1 and CDR2 from the germline V gene are LGHDT and YNNKEL (reference sequence). This CDR3 is 14 amino acids long. CDR3 amino acids: CASSYRDTNTEAFF. DNA for the CDR3: TGTGCCAGCAGCTACCGGGACACGAACACTGAAGCTTTCTTT.

The chain carries TRBV5-8 and TRBJ2-1; 13 bases line up with TRBD2. From germline, CDR1 is SGHTS and CDR2 YDEGEE. V shed 3 bases and J 6 bases; nucleotides not matched to a gene: 3. The CDR3 has 15 residues. CDR3 residues: CASSSGTSGTNEQFF. The CDR3 bases are TGTGCCAGCAGCTCGGGGACTAGCGGGACCAATGAGCAGTTCTTC.

This clone appeared once. The chain is built from TRBV30 and TRBJ1-6; 10 positions match TRBD1. CDR1 and CDR2 from the germline V gene are GTSNPN and SVGIG (reference sequence). The CDR3 runs 15 residues. Germline trimming cut 3 bases from V and 9 bases from J; bases unmatched to any gene: 8. CDR3 in DNA: TGTGCCTGGAGCGCCGACAGGGGGCCTGGTTCACCCCTCCACTTT. Its protein product is CAWSADRGPGSPLHF.

This chain connects TRBV18 to TRBJ2-7, with 13 bases matching TRBD2. Germline V CDR1 and CDR2: KGHSH, LQKENI. J gave up 3 bases and V 3 bases, and 2 bases lay outside the gene matches. The CDR3 totals 15 residues. This CDR3 is CASSPRTSGSYEQYF. As DNA, the CDR3 is TGTGCCAGCTCACCCCGGACTAGCGGGAGCTACGAGCAGTACTTC. The full variable domain, in which reference TRBV18 and TRBJ2-7 provide the parts outside the CDR3, is NAGVMQNPRHLVRRRGQEARLRCSPMKGHSHVYWYRQLPEEGLKFMVYLQKENIIDESGMPKERFSAEFPKEGPSILRIQQVVRGDSAAYFCASSPRTSGSYEQYFGPGTRLTVT.